Sequencing of this T cell receptor beta chain was carried out in a study of early T cells in non-severe SARS-CoV-2 infection. Study-level background: Bulk RNA taken from unsorted whole blood was sequenced, leaving chains unpaired.

This clonotype was found a few times. Germline V lookup: CDR1 MDHEN, CDR2 SYDVKM. The germline V and J ends were trimmed by 2 bases and 3 bases, with 10 bases remaining between them. The CDR3 length is 15 residues. TCRdb itself ran the 5' RACE reads through MiXCR, one entry per CDR3 protein. The sample holds roughly 52,000 distinct CDR3 sequences; 6.5% to 9% are singletons and the top ten take 9.4%. This TCR was recovered from an adult who was a healthcare worker with PCR-confirmed SARS-CoV-2 infection or an uninfected control (not recorded which). The J gene is TRBJ2-2, the V gene TRBV28; TRBD1 might be the D (6 bases). The sample was whole blood. CDR3 bases: TGTGCCAGCAGTTTAAGCAGGGGAGACACCGGGGAGCTGTTTTTT. Its protein product is CASSLSRGDTGELFF.